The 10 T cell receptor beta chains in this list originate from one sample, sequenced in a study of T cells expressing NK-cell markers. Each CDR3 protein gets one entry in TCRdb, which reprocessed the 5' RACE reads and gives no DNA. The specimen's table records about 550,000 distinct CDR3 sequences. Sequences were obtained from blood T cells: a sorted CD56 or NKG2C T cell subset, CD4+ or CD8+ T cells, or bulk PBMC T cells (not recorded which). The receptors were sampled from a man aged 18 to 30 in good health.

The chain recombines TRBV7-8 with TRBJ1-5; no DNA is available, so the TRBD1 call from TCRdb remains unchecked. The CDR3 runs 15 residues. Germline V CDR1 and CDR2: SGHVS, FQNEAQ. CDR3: CASSSAGGVRQPQHF.

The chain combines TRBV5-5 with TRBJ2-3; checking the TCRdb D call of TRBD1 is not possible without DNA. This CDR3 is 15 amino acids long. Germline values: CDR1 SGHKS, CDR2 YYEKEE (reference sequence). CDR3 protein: CASSSGQANTDTQYF.

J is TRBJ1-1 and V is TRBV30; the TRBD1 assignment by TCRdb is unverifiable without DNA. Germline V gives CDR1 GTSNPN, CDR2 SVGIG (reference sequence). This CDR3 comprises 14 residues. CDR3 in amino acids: CAWHGRGLNTEAFF.

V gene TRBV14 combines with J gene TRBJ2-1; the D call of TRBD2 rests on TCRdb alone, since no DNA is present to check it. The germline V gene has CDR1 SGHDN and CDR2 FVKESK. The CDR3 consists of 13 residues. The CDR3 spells CASSLTLWEEQFF.

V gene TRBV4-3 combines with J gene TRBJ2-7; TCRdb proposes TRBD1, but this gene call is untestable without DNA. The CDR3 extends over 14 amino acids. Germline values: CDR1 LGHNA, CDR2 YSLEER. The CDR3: CASSQAVRVDEQYF.

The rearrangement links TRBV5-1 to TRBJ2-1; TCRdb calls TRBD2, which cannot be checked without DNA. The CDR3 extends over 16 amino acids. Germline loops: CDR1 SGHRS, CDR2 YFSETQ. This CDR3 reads CASSFLPDGGYNEQFF.

The CDR3 loop reads CASTGQPLGGELFF. J is TRBJ2-2 and V is TRBV5-1; TCRdb picks TRBD1, but there is no DNA to check that call. Germline-derived CDR1 and CDR2 are SGHRS and YFSETQ. The CDR3 contains 14 residues. The whole variable domain, remainder taken from reference TRBV5-1 and TRBJ2-2, is KAGVTQTPRYLIKTRGQQVTLSCSPISGHRSVSWYQQTPGQGLQFLFEYFSETQRNKGNFPGRFSGRQFSNSRSEMNVSTLELGDSALYLCASTGQPLGGELFFGEGSRLTVL.

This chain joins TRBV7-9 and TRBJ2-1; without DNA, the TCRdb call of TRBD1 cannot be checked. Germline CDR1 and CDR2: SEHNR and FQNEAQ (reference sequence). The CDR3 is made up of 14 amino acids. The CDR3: CASREGGSYNEQFF.

CDR3 sequence: CSVSGLLMNEQFF. This sequence joins TRBV29-1 and TRBJ2-1; TCRdb indicates TRBD2, and absent DNA this call remains unverified. The V gene's germline CDR1 is SQVTM and CDR2 ANQGSEA. The CDR3 runs to 13 residues.

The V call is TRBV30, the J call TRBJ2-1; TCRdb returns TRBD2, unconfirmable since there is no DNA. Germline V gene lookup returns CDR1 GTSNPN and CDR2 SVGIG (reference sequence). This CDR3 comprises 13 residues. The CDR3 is CAWRLWGRDEQFF.